This T cell receptor beta chain was sequenced for a study of blood T cells in healthy people across ages (dated by TCRdb to about 2015). Background on the whole study: In model experiments, template switching captured roughly one uniquely barcoded TCR beta cDNA molecule for every two T cells. Age-related changes in TCR beta repertoire diversity were measured in the study by deep sequencing normalized with unique cDNA molecular identifiers. Donors were grouped into four age groups: young (average roughly 15 years), middle-aged (39), aged (around 60) and long-lived (approximately 81). Donors of different ages were randomly distributed across sequencing lanes to avoid experimental bias. Using the same blood draw, the study looked at two additional independent replicas of 1 million unique cDNA reads for two donors, one aged 18 to 30 and the other aged 80 or older. Study-level results and caveats: Estimates of total diversity based on one million sequenced T cells were considered lower bounds and underestimates. The percentage of naive T cells measured by flow cytometry correlated strongly with observed TCR beta diversity. Because the CMV infection status of the donors was unknown, age-related changes in expanded clonotypes may potentially have been confounded. As age increased, observed TCR beta diversity per million T cells dropped in a roughly linear way, and a significant reduction was already evident by age about 40. Because profiling used bulk unsorted PBMCs, naive and antigen-experienced compartments could not be compared conclusively. The long-lived group showed more naive CD4+ T cells, fewer expanded clones and increased TCR diversity than the aged group, suggesting age selection.

The roughly 38 donors, aged roughly 6 to 95 years, were systemically healthy Caucasian individuals from Russia. Each donor gave ten milliliters of peripheral blood, collected into EDTA-treated Vacutainer tubes. PBMCs were isolated by Ficoll-Paque density-gradient centrifugation, with at least 7 million obtained per sample. Trizol reagent was used to extract total RNA from PBMCs, with at least 5.5 micrograms per sample. Naive CD45RAhigh/CD27high T cell percentages were measured by flow cytometry on a PBMC aliquot from every donor. Cut back by 5 bases and 3 bases, the V and J ends lie 10 bases apart. From the germline V gene, CDR1 is SQVTM and CDR2 is ANQGSEA. The CDR3 has 12 amino acids, counting the end cysteine and phenylalanine. The read is trimmed to its CDR3 DNA, 36 bases read in frame from base 1. For this clonotype: The antigen it recognizes is unknown. Nothing much larger sits one base from this clone, and base qualities are not available.

Receptor amplification or capture employed 5' RACE. The sample was run on an Illumina HiSeq 2500. The second PCR ran for roughly 7 to 12 cycles and used a J-beta primer mix along with a sample-barcoded 5' primer. Each TCR beta cDNA molecule received a unique molecular identifier from a template-switch 5' adaptor carrying 12 random nucleotides. At least 3 million CDR3-containing paired-end reads were obtained from each sample. The Mint cDNA synthesis kit, primed by a TRBC-specific oligonucleotide, was used to synthesize first-strand cDNA from all RNA. After uracil-DNA glycosylase treatment, a first 18-cycle PCR used universal primers M1SS and BC2_uni_R on all cDNA. The authors' analysis ran thus. Each sample was normalized by randomly selecting 1 million high-quality reads, each carrying a distinct molecular identifier. Instead of being binned into consensus sequences, reads that shared molecular identifiers were thrown out. MiTCR, set to a Q25 quality threshold and the strictest error-elimination algorithm, was used for CDR3 identification, clonotype clustering and error correction. Lower-bound total TCR beta diversity was estimated with a nonparametric unseen species model using Euler transformation. Through fastp at Q25 and MiXCR, TCRdb rebuilt clones from the public reads, retaining in-frame beta chains. Each entry merges the rows of one CDR3 protein and shows their most common DNA and genes. None of the V and J calls come from the authors' own analysis; TCRdb made them. The sample table contains about 680,000 distinct CDR3 sequences; only one count was recorded for 45% to 50% of them. The top ten hold about 32% of the sample.

The sequencing input was blood. This receptor was obtained from a woman in her sixties or seventies in good health. The chain joins TRBV29-1 to TRBJ1-2; no D segment can be confidently identified. The DNA is as follows: TGCAGCGTTCGGGCGCGGGACTATGGCTACACCTTC. This sequence encodes CSVRARDYGYTF. The variable domain in full, with residues beyond the CDR3 obtained from the reference TRBV29-1 and TRBJ1-2 genes, is SAVISQKPSRDICQRGTSLTIQCQVDSQVTMMFWYRQQPGQSLTLIATANQGSEATYESGFVIDKFPISRPNLTFSTLTVSNMSPEDSSIYLCSVRARDYGYTFGSGTRLTVV.